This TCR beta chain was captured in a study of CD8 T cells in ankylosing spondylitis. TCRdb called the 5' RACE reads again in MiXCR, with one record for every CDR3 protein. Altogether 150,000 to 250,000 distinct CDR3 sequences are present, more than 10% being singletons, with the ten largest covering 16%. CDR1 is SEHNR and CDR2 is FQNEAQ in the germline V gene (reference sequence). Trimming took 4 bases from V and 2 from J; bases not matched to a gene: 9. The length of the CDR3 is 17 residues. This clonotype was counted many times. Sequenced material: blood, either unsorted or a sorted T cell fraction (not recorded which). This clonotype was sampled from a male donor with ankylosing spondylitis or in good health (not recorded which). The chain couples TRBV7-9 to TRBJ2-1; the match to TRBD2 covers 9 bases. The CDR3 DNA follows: TGTGCCAGCAGCTCCTCATTAGCGGGAGAGCCCTACAATGAGCAGTTCTTC. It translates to CASSSSLAGEPYNEQFF.